Following are 27 T cell receptor beta chains from one sample sequenced in a study of patients and donors after allogeneic stem cell transplantation. TCRdb passed the RT-PCR reads through MiXCR, listing each CDR3 protein once. The sample includes more than 25,000 distinct CDR3 sequences, over 7% of them seen just once. The sequenced sample was blood, either unsorted or a sorted T cell fraction (not recorded which). The receptor set was obtained from a human donor who was either an allogeneic HSCT recipient or a stem cell or donor lymphocyte infusion donor (not recorded which). It is not recorded whose cells these are; they may come from a transplant donor.

The chain recombines TRBV10-2 with TRBJ2-5; TRBD2 matches 9 bases. Per the germline V gene, CDR1 is WSHSY and CDR2 is SAAADI. J was trimmed by 5 bases and V by 0 bases; bases with no gene match: 16. The CDR3 is 19 amino acids. CDR3 DNA sequence: TGCGCCAGCAGTGAGTCATCTTATCGTCTAGCGGGAAGGGGGGAGACCCAGTACTTC. It translates to CASSESSYRLAGRGETQYF.

At least ten counts were recorded for this clonotype. J is TRBJ1-1 and V is TRBV19; D call uncertain. Trimming took off 2 bases at V and 3 bases at J, with 10 bases between the two ends. The CDR3 loop spans 14 amino acids. Germline V lookup: CDR1 LNHDA, CDR2 SQIVND (reference sequence). For the CDR3, the DNA is TGTGCCAGTAGTATATCTACCAGATACACTGAAGCTTTCTTT. It translates to CASSISTRYTEAFF.

This clonotype was seen ten or more times. The rearrangement links TRBV10-3 to TRBJ1-1; the D gene is possibly TRBD1 (5 bases). Trimming took 7 bases from V and 3 from J, leaving 12 bases between them. The CDR3 has 13 amino acids. CDR1 and CDR2 from the germline V gene are ENHRY and SYGVKD. CDR3 sequence: CAIKGTMDTEAFF. CDR3 bases: TGTGCCATCAAGGGGACTATGGACACTGAAGCTTTCTTT.

This clonotype was recorded a few times. The J gene is TRBJ2-2, the V gene TRBV5-1; 8 bases fit TRBD1. The CDR3 contains 16 residues. Germline V gene sequence: CDR1 SGHRS, CDR2 YFSETQ. The junction had 7 bases not matched to a gene; V was cut back by 4 bases and J by 2 bases. Here the CDR3 reads CASSTLTGGNTGELFF. CDR3 in DNA: TGCGCCAGCAGCACGCTTACAGGGGGAAACACCGGGGAGCTGTTTTTT.

This clonotype was picked up a small number of times. The chain couples TRBV7-9 to TRBJ2-4, with D tentatively TRBD2 (5 bases). This CDR3 is built from 13 residues. Germline V gene data show CDR1 as SEHNR and CDR2 as FQNEAQ (reference sequence). The V end was cut by 4 bases, the J end by 4 bases, with 8 bases between. The CDR3: CASSSSGKNIQYF. The CDR3 DNA sequence: TGTGCCAGCAGCTCGTCGGGGAAAAACATTCAGTACTTC.

This clonotype appeared many times. The chain combines TRBV28 with TRBJ1-1; perhaps TRBD1 as D (5 bases). Germline CDR1 is MDHEN and CDR2 is SYDVKM. Trimming removed 5 bases from V and 10 bases from J, with 14 bases in between. CDR3 size: 12 residues. Written as DNA, the CDR3 is TGTGCCAGCAGTACCCGGGGGGGAATAGCTTTCTTT. Translating it yields CASSTRGGIAFF.

The table lists this clonotype with many counts. The J gene is TRBJ2-4, the V gene TRBV5-1; possible D gene TRBD2, 5 bases. There are 17 residues in the CDR3. V was shortened by 5 bases and J by 0 bases, with 18 bases between the two germline ends. In germline, CDR1 is SGHRS, CDR2 YFSETQ. In nucleotides, the CDR3 is TGCGCCAGCAGGGGCGGGTCCAGCAGCCTAGCCAAAAACATTCAGTACTTC. This codes for CASRGGSSSLAKNIQYF.

The rearrangement uses TRBV7-9 and TRBJ2-1, with 7 positions matching TRBD1. The CDR3 has 13 residues. V was pared by 3 bases and J by 5 bases, with 1 base of the junction left unmatched. From germline, CDR1 is SEHNR and CDR2 FQNEAQ (reference sequence). The CDR3 here is CASSLGQHNEQFF. In DNA, the CDR3 is TGTGCCAGCAGCTTGGGACAGCACAATGAGCAGTTCTTC.

This clonotype was observed a few times. CDR3 sequence (DNA): TGCAGTGCTGATAGCGGCTCTGGGGCCAACGTCCTGACTTTC. Its translation: CSADSGSGANVLTF. V usage is TRBV20-1 and J usage is TRBJ2-6; weak D call: TRBD2 (6 bases). In germline, CDR1 is DFQATT, CDR2 SNEGSKA (reference sequence). The CDR3 sequence is 14 residues long. The germline V and J ends were trimmed by 5 bases and 0 bases, with 8 bases remaining between them.

This clonotype was seen many times. This rearrangement joins TRBV7-9 to TRBJ1-3; a possible D gene is TRBD1 (6 bases). CDR3 length: 14 amino acids. The V gene's germline CDR1 is SEHNR and CDR2 FQNEAQ (reference sequence). The germline V and J ends were trimmed by 3 bases and 2 bases, with 8 bases remaining between them. The CDR3 here is CASSFSGAGNTIYF. The CDR3 DNA reads as TGTGCCAGCAGCTTTTCAGGGGCTGGAAACACCATATATTTT.

This clonotype came up a few times. This sequence joins TRBV5-4 and TRBJ2-5, with D hard to call. Trimming stripped 7 bases from V and 2 bases from J, with 9 bases between. Germline CDR1 reads SGHNT; CDR2 reads YYREEE (reference sequence). This CDR3 is 12 amino acids long. This CDR3 is CASSGRQETQYF. The CDR3 nucleotides read TGTGCCAGCTCCGGGCGTCAAGAGACCCAGTACTTC. Full variable domain (rest looked up from reference TRBV5-4 and TRBJ2-5): ETGVTQSPTHLIKTRGQQVTLRCSSQSGHNTVSWYQQALGQGPQFIFQYYREEENGRGNFPPRFSGLQFPNYSSELNVNALELDDSALYLCASSGRQETQYFGPGTRLLVL.

This clonotype was seen more than once but under ten times. The V gene is TRBV5-1, the J gene TRBJ2-3; the D gene is possibly TRBD2 (5 bases). The germline V and J ends were trimmed by 4 bases and 4 bases, with 7 bases remaining between them. CDR3 length: 12 amino acids. Germline CDR1 is SGHRS and CDR2 is YFSETQ. The CDR3 region is CASSRGSDTQYF. Written as DNA, the CDR3 is TGCGCCAGCAGCCGAGGGTCAGATACGCAGTATTTT. Looking up the rest from reference TRBV5-1 and TRBJ2-3 gives the full variable domain: KAGVTQTPRYLIKTRGQQVTLSCSPISGHRSVSWYQQTPGQGLQFLFEYFSETQRNKGNFPGRFSGRQFSNSRSEMNVSTLELGDSALYLCASSRGSDTQYFGPGTRLTVL.

The chain links TRBV27 to TRBJ1-2; D might be TRBD1 (6 bases). CDR1 and CDR2 from the germline V gene are MNHEY and SMNVEV (reference sequence). The CDR3 consists of 14 residues. The V gene lost 5 bases and the J gene lost 0 bases, with 10 bases spanning the gap. The CDR3 sequence: CASSAQGSNYGYTF. The CDR3 coding sequence is TGTGCCAGCAGTGCACAGGGATCTAACTATGGCTACACCTTC.

This clonotype was recorded a few times. This chain joins TRBV9 and TRBJ2-7; no clear D. Trimming took off 0 bases at V and 4 bases at J, with 11 bases between the two ends. CDR3 length: 14 amino acids. Germline loops: CDR1 SGDLS, CDR2 YYNGEE. CDR3 amino acids: CASSVGGVRYEQYF. DNA for the CDR3: TGTGCCAGCAGCGTAGGTGGGGTGAGGTACGAGCAGTACTTC.

This clonotype was picked up many times. V and J are TRBV6-1 and TRBJ2-2, with 9 bases fitting TRBD2. The junction had 3 bases not matched to a gene; V was cut back by 4 bases and J by 6 bases. Looked up from germline, CDR1 is MNHNS and CDR2 is SASEGT. This CDR3 has 14 amino acids. The CDR3 region is CASSVGTSPGELFF. The CDR3 nucleotides read TGTGCCAGCAGTGTTGGGACTAGCCCCGGGGAGCTGTTTTTT.

The table lists this clonotype with a few counts. The genes are TRBV7-9 and TRBJ2-1; no clear D gene. The CDR3 extends over 15 amino acids. Trimming stripped 5 bases from V and 5 bases from J, with 16 bases between. Germline-derived CDR1 and CDR2 are SEHNR and FQNEAQ (reference sequence). As DNA, the CDR3 is TGTGCCAGCAGCGACCGGAAGGATGGCGACAATGAGCAGTTCTTC. This sequence encodes CASSDRKDGDNEQFF.

The rearrangement uses TRBV9 and TRBJ1-5; possible D gene TRBD1, 6 bases. The germline CDR1 and CDR2 sequences are SGDLS and YYNGEE. The CDR3 sequence is 15 residues long. V shed 3 bases and J shed 0 bases, with 10 bases lying between them. The CDR3 DNA sequence: TGTGCCAGCAGCGCTACAGGGACTAGCAATCAGCCCCAGCATTTT. This encodes CASSATGTSNQPQHF.

This clonotype was recorded at least ten times. The V gene is TRBV7-6, the J gene TRBJ2-3; possible D gene TRBD1, 6 bases. Germline loops: CDR1 SGHVS, CDR2 FNYEAQ. The V and J ends lost 3 bases and 3 bases respectively, with 13 bases between them. This CDR3 region has 15 residues. The CDR3 nucleotides are TGTGCCAGCAGCTTCGGACAGCCCAGAACAGATACGCAGTATTTT. Amino acid sequence: CASSFGQPRTDTQYF.

This clonotype was observed a few times. The chain is built from TRBV6-1 and TRBJ1-2, with D unresolved. The CDR3 spans 14 residues. The germline gives CDR1 MNHNS, CDR2 SASEGT. V lost 6 bases, J lost 3 bases, and 14 bases lay in between. CDR3 sequence reads: CASSQTRAHYGYTF. The CDR3 coding sequence is TGTGCCAGCAGCCAAACCCGCGCCCACTATGGCTACACCTTC.

A remark on this clonotype: One end of the junction varies from germline; a read error may be responsible. The rearrangement links TRBV5-1 to TRBJ1-4, with TRBD1 identical over 9 bases. The CDR3 has 15 amino acids. The germline V gene has CDR1 SGHRS and CDR2 YFSETQ. CDR3 bases: TGTACCAGCAGCGCCGGGACAGGGTTGGGGGAAAAACTGTTTTTT. Protein product: CTSSAGTGLGEKLFF.

V gene TRBV11-3 combines with J gene TRBJ2-3; TRBD2 aligns across 7 bases. The germline gives CDR1 SGHNT, CDR2 YENEEA. CDR3 length: 17 residues. Losses at the gene ends were 5 bases for V and 3 bases for J; bases not matched to a gene: 14. The CDR3 loop is CASSPPWGGSGTDTQYF. The CDR3 DNA reads as TGTGCCAGCAGCCCACCCTGGGGGGGTAGCGGAACAGATACGCAGTATTTT.

The V gene is TRBV9, the J gene TRBJ2-3, with 8 bases matching TRBD2. Germline CDR1 reads SGDLS; CDR2 reads YYNGEE. With V trimmed by 3 bases and J by 2 bases, 8 bases remained unmatched. This CDR3 has 16 amino acids. CDR3 sequence reads: CASSAGAGAYTDTQYF. The CDR3 DNA follows: TGTGCCAGCAGCGCCGGAGCGGGGGCCTACACAGATACGCAGTATTTT.

There are many counts of this clonotype. The chain has TRBV29-1 and TRBJ2-7, with 9 bases matching TRBD2. CDR3 length: 14 amino acids. The junction had 7 bases not matched to a gene; V was cut back by 4 bases and J by 3 bases. CDR1 is SQVTM, CDR2 ANQGSEA, per germline. The CDR3 region is CSVGAAGGYYEQYF. The CDR3 DNA reads as TGCAGCGTTGGGGCGGCGGGAGGGTACTACGAGCAGTACTTC.

V and J are TRBV7-3 and TRBJ2-2, with D possibly TRBD2 on 5 matching bases. Trimming stripped 5 bases from V and 4 bases from J, with 14 bases between. Germline V gene data show CDR1 as SGHTA and CDR2 as FQGTGA. CDR3 length equals 15 residues. The CDR3 DNA reads as TGTGCCAGCAGCCGAGGAGACTACCTCACCGGGGAGCTGTTTTTT. This translates into CASSRGDYLTGELFF.

At least ten counts were recorded for this clonotype. The chain joins TRBV7-9 to TRBJ2-7; D remains unclear. The ends were cut back, 2 bases at V and 0 bases at J, with 8 bases in the middle. Germline CDR1 SEHNR, CDR2 FQNEAQ (reference sequence). The length of the CDR3 is 14 residues. CDR3 in amino acids: CASSLLADSYEQYF. CDR3 DNA sequence: TGTGCCAGCAGCTTACTGGCCGACTCCTACGAGCAGTACTTC.

In its sample, this clonotype was seen a few times. V usage is TRBV12-5 and J usage is TRBJ2-5; tentatively, D is TRBD1 (5 bases). The germline CDR1 and CDR2 sequences are LGHNT and FRNRAP. V lost 4 bases to trimming and J lost 5 bases, with 17 bases between them. CDR3 size: 15 residues. The CDR3 reads CASGSNTLAGETQYF. CDR3 coding DNA: TGTGCTAGTGGTTCGAACACCCTGGCAGGGGAGACCCAGTACTTC.

In this sample, this clonotype turned up many times. The chain couples TRBV6-1 to TRBJ2-1; the D is unclear. Per the germline V gene, CDR1 is MNHNS and CDR2 is SASEGT. The CDR3 consists of 13 residues. V lost 5 bases and J lost 5, with 10 bases in between. CDR3 residues: CASSRELDNEQFF. CDR3 bases: TGTGCCAGCAGTCGCGAACTGGACAATGAGCAGTTCTTC.